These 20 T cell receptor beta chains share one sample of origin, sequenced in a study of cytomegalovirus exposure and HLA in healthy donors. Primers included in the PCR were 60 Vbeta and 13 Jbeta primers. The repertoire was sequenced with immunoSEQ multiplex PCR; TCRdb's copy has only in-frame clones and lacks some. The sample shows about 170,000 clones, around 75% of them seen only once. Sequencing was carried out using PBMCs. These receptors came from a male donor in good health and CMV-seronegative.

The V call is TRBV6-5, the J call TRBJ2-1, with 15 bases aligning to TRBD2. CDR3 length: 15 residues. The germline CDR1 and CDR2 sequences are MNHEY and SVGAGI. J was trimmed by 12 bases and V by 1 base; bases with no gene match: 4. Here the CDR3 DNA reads TGTGCCAGCAGTTACTTGGGGACTAGCGGGGGGAGGCAGTTCTTC. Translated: CASSYLGTSGGRQFF.

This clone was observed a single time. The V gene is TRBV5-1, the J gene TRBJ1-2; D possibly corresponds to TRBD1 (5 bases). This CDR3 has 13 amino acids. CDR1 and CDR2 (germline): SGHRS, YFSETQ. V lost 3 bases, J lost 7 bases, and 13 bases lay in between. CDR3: CASSSGAQGGYTF. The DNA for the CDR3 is TGCGCCAGCAGCTCGGGCGCCCAGGGTGGCTACACCTTC.

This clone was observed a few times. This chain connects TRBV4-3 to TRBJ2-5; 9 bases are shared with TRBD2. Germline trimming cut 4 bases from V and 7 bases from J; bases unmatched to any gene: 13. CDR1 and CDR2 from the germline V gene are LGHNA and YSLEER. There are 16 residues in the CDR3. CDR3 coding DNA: TGCGCCAGCAGCCCATTCGCTAGCGGGGAACAGGGGACCCAGTACTTC. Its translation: CASSPFASGEQGTQYF.

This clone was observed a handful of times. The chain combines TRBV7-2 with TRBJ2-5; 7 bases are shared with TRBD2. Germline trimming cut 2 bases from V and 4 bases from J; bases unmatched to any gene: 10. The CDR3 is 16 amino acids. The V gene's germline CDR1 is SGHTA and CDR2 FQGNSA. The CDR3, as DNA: TGTGCCAGCAGCTTAACTCTCGGTGCGGGGGTAGAGACCCAGTACTTC. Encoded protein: CASSLTLGAGVETQYF.

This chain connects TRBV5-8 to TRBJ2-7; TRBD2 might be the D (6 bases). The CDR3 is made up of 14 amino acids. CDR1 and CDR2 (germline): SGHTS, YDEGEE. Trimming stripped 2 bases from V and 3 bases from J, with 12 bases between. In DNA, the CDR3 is TGTGCCAGCAGCTTAGGAGGGCCCTACTACGAGCAGTACTTC. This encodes CASSLGGPYYEQYF.

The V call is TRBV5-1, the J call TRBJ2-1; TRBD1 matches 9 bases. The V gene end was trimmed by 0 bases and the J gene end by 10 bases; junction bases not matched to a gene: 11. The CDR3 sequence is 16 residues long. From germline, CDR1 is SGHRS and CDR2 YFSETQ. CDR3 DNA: TGCGCCAGCAGCTTGGGACCTGGGACAGGGAATCCCGAGCAGTTCTTC. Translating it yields CASSLGPGTGNPEQFF.

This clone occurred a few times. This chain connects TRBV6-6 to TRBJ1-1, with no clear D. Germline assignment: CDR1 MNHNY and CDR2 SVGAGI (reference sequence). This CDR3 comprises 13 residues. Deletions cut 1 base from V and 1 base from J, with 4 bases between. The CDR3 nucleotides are TGTGCCAGCAGTTACTACGGGAACACTGAAGCTTTCTTT. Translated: CASSYYGNTEAFF.

The CDR3 protein is CASSVGQGETQYF. For the CDR3, the DNA is TGTGCCAGCAGCGTAGGTCAGGGAGAGACCCAGTACTTC. The chain carries TRBV9 and TRBJ2-5, with D perhaps TRBD1 (5 bases). The CDR3 has 13 residues. Between the trimmed V and J ends, which lost 0 bases and 4 bases, there was a span of 7 bases. Germline CDR1 reads SGDLS; CDR2 reads YYNGEE. Using reference TRBV9 and TRBJ2-5 for the parts outside the CDR3, the full variable domain is DSGVTQTPKHLITATGQRVTLRCSPRSGDLSVYWYQQSLDQGLQFLIQYYNGEERAKGNILERFSAQQFPDLHSELNLSSLELGDSALYFCASSVGQGETQYFGPGTRLLVL.

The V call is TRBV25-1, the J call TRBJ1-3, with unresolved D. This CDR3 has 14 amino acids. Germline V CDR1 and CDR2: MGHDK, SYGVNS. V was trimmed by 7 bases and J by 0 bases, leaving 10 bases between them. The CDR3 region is CASMRRGSGNTIYF. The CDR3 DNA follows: TGTGCCAGCATGAGACGGGGCTCTGGAAACACCATATATTTT. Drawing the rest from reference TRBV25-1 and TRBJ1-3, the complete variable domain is EADIYQTPRYLVIGTGKKITLECSQTMGHDKMYWYQQDPGMELHLIHYSYGVNSTEKGDLSSESTVSRIRTEHFPLTLESARPSHTSQYLCASMRRGSGNTIYFGEGSWLTVV.

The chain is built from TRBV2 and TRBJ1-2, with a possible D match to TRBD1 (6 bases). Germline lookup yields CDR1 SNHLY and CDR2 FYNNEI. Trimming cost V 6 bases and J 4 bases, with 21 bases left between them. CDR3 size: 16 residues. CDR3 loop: CASRSRTVSIPYGYTF. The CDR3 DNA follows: TGTGCCAGCAGGTCAAGGACAGTCTCCATTCCCTATGGCTACACCTTC.

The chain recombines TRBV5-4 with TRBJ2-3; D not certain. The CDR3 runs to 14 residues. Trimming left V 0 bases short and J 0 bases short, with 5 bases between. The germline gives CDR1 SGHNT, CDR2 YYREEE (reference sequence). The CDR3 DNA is TGTGCCAGCAGCTTGGACTTAAGCACAGATACGCAGTATTTT. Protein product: CASSLDLSTDTQYF. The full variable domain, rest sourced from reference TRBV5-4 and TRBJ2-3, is ETGVTQSPTHLIKTRGQQVTLRCSSQSGHNTVSWYQQALGQGPQFIFQYYREEENGRGNFPPRFSGLQFPNYSSELNVNALELDDSALYLCASSLDLSTDTQYFGPGTRLTVL.

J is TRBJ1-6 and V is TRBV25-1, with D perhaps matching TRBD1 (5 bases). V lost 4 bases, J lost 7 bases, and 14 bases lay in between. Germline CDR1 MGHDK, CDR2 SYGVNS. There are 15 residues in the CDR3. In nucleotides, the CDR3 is TGTGCCAGCAGTGGACTGACGGGGGTAAATTCACCCCTCCACTTT. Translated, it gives CASSGLTGVNSPLHF.

CDR3 sequence: CASSPGTSAYEQYF. The DNA of the CDR3 is TGTGCCAGCAGCCCGGGTACGAGCGCCTACGAGCAGTACTTC. The chain joins TRBV5-4 to TRBJ2-7; no firm D call. V lost 4 bases to trimming and J lost 2 bases, with 13 bases between them. The CDR3 is 14 amino acids. Germline lookup yields CDR1 SGHNT and CDR2 YYREEE (reference sequence).

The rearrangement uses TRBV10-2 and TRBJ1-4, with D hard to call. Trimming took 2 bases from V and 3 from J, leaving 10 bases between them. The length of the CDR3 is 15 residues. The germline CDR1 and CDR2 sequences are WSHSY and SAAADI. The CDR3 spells CASSEVPSANEKLFF. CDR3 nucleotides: TGCGCCAGCAGTGAGGTACCGTCGGCTAATGAAAAACTGTTTTTT.

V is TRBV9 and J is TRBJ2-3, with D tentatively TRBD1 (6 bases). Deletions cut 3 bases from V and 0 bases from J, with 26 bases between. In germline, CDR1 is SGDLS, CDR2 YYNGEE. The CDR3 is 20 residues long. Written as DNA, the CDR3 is TGTGCCAGCAGCGAGGGGGTGAGTGTATCGGGGCGCACTAGCACAGATACGCAGTATTTT. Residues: CASSEGVSVSGRTSTDTQYF. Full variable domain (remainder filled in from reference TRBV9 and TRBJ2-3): DSGVTQTPKHLITATGQRVTLRCSPRSGDLSVYWYQQSLDQGLQFLIQYYNGEERAKGNILERFSAQQFPDLHSELNLSSLELGDSALYFCASSEGVSVSGRTSTDTQYFGPGTRLTVL.

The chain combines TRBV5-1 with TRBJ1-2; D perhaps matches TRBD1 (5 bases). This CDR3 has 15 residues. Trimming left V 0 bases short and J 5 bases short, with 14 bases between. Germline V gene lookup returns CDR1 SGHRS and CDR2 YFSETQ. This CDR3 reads CASSLGRGRPYGYTF. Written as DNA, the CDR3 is TGCGCCAGCAGCTTGGGGAGGGGCCGACCGTATGGCTACACCTTC. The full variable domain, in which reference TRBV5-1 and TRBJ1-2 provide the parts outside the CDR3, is KAGVTQTPRYLIKTRGQQVTLSCSPISGHRSVSWYQQTPGQGLQFLFEYFSETQRNKGNFPGRFSGRQFSNSRSEMNVSTLELGDSALYLCASSLGRGRPYGYTFGSGTRLTVV.

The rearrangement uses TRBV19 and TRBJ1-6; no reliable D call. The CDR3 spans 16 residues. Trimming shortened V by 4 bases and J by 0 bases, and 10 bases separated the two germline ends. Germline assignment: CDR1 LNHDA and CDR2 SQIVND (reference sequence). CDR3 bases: TGTGCCAGTAGTACCAGCGAAAGCTCCTATAATTCACCCCTCCACTTT. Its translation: CASSTSESSYNSPLHF.

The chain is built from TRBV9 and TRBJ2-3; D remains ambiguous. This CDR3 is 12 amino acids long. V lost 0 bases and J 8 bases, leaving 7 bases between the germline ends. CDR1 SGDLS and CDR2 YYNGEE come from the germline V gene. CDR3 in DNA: TGTGCCAGCAGCGTAGTAGTTGGTACGCAGTATTTT. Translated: CASSVVVGTQYF. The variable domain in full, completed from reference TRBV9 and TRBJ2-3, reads DSGVTQTPKHLITATGQRVTLRCSPRSGDLSVYWYQQSLDQGLQFLIQYYNGEERAKGNILERFSAQQFPDLHSELNLSSLELGDSALYFCASSVVVGTQYFGPGTRLTVL.

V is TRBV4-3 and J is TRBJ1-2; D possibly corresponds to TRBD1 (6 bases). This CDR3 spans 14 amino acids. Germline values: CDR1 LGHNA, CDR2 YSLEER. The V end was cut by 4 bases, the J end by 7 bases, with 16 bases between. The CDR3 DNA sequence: TGCGCCAGCAGCCGACGGGGGGCGTCGGCTGGCTACACCTTC. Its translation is CASSRRGASAGYTF.

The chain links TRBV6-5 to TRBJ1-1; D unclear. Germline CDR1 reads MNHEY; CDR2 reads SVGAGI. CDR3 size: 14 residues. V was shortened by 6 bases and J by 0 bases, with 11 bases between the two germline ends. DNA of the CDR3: TGTGCCAGCAGCCAGGCCGGGATGAACACTGAAGCTTTCTTT. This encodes CASSQAGMNTEAFF.